Below are 5 T cell receptor beta chains sequenced from a single sample in a study of shared clonotypes between healthy human individuals. TCRdb keeps only in-frame clones here, not all; method: immunoSEQ multiplex PCR. This table has about 2 million clones, about 95% appearing once. Sequencing was performed on naive CD4+ T cells sorted from blood. Subset specified: CD45RA+ positively selected. These TCRs come from a man aged 18 to 30 in good health.

The chain joins TRBV7-8 to TRBJ2-7; perhaps TRBD1 as D (6 bases). Germline lookup yields CDR1 SGHVS and CDR2 FQNEAQ. The germline V and J ends were trimmed by 2 bases and 4 bases, with 12 bases remaining between them. The CDR3 consists of 14 residues. This CDR3 reads CASSLQGKGYEQYF. The CDR3, as DNA: TGTGCCAGCAGCTTACAGGGGAAAGGATACGAGCAGTACTTC.

This clone was observed a single time. V usage is TRBV19 and J usage is TRBJ1-2; 7 positions agree with TRBD1. Germline CDR1 and CDR2: LNHDA and SQIVND (reference sequence). J lost 0 bases, V lost 7 bases, and 11 bases had no gene match. The CDR3 totals 16 residues. The chain's CDR3 is CASIPTAGGANYGYTF. CDR3 coding DNA: TGTGCCAGTATTCCGACGGCAGGGGGAGCTAACTATGGCTACACCTTC.

Written as DNA, the CDR3 is TGTGCCAGCAGTCTCAGCTGGGACAGTTCCTATGGCTACACCTTC. Its protein product is CASSLSWDSSYGYTF. The genes are TRBV6-5 and TRBJ1-2; 7 bases agree with TRBD1. CDR1 MNHEY and CDR2 SVGAGI come from the germline V gene. CDR3 length equals 15 residues. The V and J ends lost 5 bases and 4 bases, in that order; junction bases with no gene match: 10.

CDR3: CASSSPDRSNSPLHF. The CDR3 region has the DNA TGTGCCAGCAGTTCCCCGGACAGGTCAAATTCACCCCTCCACTTT. The chain couples TRBV28 to TRBJ1-6; 7 nucleotides agree with TRBD1. This CDR3 has 15 residues. The germline V gene has CDR1 MDHEN and CDR2 SYDVKM. V gave up 4 bases and J gave up 7 bases; unmatched junction bases: 7.

With respect to this clone: This CDR3 is also generated by other DNA sequences in the sample. The CDR3 DNA follows: TGTGCCAGCAGTTCAAATACCGGGGAGCTGTTTTTT. Its translation is CASSSNTGELFF. This sequence joins TRBV2 and TRBJ2-2; no firm D call. The CDR3 length is 12 residues. V gave up 5 bases and J gave up 5 bases, with 6 bases separating them. Germline assignment: CDR1 SNHLY and CDR2 FYNNEI.